This TCR beta chain was obtained from a study of blood T cell repertoires in COVID-19. The wider study: COVID-19 samples collected from the United States, Italy and Spain covered acute and convalescent phases. Sample material is recorded as cDNA or gDNA derived from T cells, B-cell-depleted T cells, or PBMCs.

Original data processing: Scientists estimated how many nucleated cells there were by amplifying reference gene primers. Using immunoSEQ multiplex PCR, the repertoire was profiled, and TCRdb retains in-frame clones only, with some absent. V, J and clone size derive from that table, while D and trimming were established from the DNA sequence. The sample lists about 300,000 clones, 85% to 90% occurring once. Trimming cost V 1 base and J 5 bases; bases outside gene matches: 7. Germline V lookup: CDR1 SEHNR, CDR2 FQNEAQ (reference sequence). CDR3 length equals 16 residues. This chain uses TRBV7-9 with TRBJ1-4; 7 bases map to TRBD1. This clonotype originated in a man between 65 and 85 years old with acute or convalescent COVID-19. Sequenced input: peripheral blood. CDR3 sequence: CASSLDGGRGNEKLFF. In nucleotides, the CDR3 is TGTGCCAGCAGCTTAGACGGAGGCAGGGGGAATGAAAAACTGTTTTTT.